This entry concerns a single TCR beta chain. Method: immunoSEQ multiplex PCR; TCRdb's copy keeps in-frame clones and lacks some. This sample has some 190,000 clones, with more than 75% found just once. The source of the sample is a study of cytomegalovirus exposure and HLA in healthy donors. Germline CDR1 reads SQVTM; CDR2 reads ANQGSEA. This CDR3 is 17 amino acids long. Trimming removed 7 bases at V and 0 bases at J, with 25 bases between. The chain carries TRBV29-1 and TRBJ2-7, with D possibly being TRBD2 (5 bases). This clonotype originated in a woman aged 18-29 years in good health and CMV-seronegative. Sequencing was done on a sample of PBMCs. As DNA, the CDR3 is TGCAGCGCCGAGGAGGCCGACGGGTGTGAGGCCTCCTACGAGCAGTACTTC. This codes for CSAEEADGCEASYEQYF.